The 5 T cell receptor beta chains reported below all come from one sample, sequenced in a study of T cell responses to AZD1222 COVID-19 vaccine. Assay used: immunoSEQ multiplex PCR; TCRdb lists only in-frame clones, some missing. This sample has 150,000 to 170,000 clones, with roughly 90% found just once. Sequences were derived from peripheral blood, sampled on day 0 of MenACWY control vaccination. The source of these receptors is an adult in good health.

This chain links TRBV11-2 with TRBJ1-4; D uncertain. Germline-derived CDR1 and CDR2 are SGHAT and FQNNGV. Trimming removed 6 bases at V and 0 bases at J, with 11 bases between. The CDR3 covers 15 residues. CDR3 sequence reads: CASRSSRATNEKLFF. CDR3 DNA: TGTGCCAGCAGGTCCAGTCGGGCAACTAATGAAAAACTGTTTTTT.

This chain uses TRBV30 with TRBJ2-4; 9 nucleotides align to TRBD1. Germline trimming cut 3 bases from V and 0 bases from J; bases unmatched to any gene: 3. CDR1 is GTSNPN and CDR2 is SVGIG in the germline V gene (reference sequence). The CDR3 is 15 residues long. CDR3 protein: CAWSGQGLAKNIQYF. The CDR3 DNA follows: TGTGCCTGGAGCGGACAGGGGTTAGCCAAAAACATTCAGTACTTC.

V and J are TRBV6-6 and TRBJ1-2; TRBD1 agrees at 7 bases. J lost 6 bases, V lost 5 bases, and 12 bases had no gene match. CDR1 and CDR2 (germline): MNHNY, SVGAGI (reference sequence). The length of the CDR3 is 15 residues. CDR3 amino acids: CASSTTGVPLNGYTF. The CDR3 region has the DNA TGTGCCAGCAGTACTACAGGGGTGCCTCTCAATGGCTACACCTTC.

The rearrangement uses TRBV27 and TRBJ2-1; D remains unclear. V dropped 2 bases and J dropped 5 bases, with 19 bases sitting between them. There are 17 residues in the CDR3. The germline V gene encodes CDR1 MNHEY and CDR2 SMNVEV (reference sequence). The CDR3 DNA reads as TGTGCCAGCAGTTTACGGTCAAGTTACGCCCGGAACAATGAGCAGTTCTTC. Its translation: CASSLRSSYARNNEQFF.

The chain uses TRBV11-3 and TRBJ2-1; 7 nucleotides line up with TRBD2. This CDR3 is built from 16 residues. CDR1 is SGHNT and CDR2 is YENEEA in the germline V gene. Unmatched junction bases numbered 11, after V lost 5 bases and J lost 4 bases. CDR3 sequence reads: CASSLLPGGVYNEQFF. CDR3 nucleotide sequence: TGTGCCAGCAGCCTCCTTCCGGGAGGAGTTTACAATGAGCAGTTCTTC.